This T cell receptor (beta chain) was documented in a study of technical replicates of blood from several donors. The assay was immunoSEQ multiplex PCR, and TCRdb's table has in-frame clones only and misses some. The repertoire holds more than 90,000 clones, with around 95% as singletons. In germline, CDR1 is SQVTM, CDR2 ANQGSEA. The ends were cut back, 3 bases at V and 2 bases at J, with 14 bases in the middle. The CDR3 totals 14 residues. The specimen was T cells isolated from PBMCs. This clonotype was sampled from a human donor in good health. The chain employs TRBV29-1 and TRBJ2-7; D may be TRBD1 (5 bases). In DNA, the CDR3 is TGCAGCGTTGACGGACAAAGTGACCCCTACGAGCAGTACTTC. Its translation is CSVDGQSDPYEQYF.